This T cell receptor beta chain was sequenced for a study of T cell responses to AZD1222 COVID-19 vaccine. Assay used: immunoSEQ multiplex PCR; TCRdb lists only in-frame clones, some missing. The sample carries some 200,000 clones, around 90% recorded once. General study results and limits: Baseline seropositives among AZD1222 recipients totaled only five or six.

With regard to this clone: As yet, its antigen is unknown.

Source: peripheral blood, taken on day 0 of AZD1222 vaccination. This receptor was obtained from an adult in good health.

The CDR3: CASSLAGGAVETQYF. For the CDR3, the DNA is TGCGCCAGCAGCTTGGCTGGGGGGGCGGTAGAGACCCAGTACTTC. The chain is built from TRBV5-1 and TRBJ2-5, with TRBD2 as a possible D gene (7 bases). This CDR3 region has 15 residues. V lost 0 bases and J lost 4, with 13 bases in between. CDR1 is SGHRS, CDR2 YFSETQ, per germline.